The T cell receptor beta chain under discussion was sequenced for a study of blood T cell repertoires in COVID-19. The wider study: There were acute and convalescent COVID-19 samples, and they came from the United States, Italy and Spain. The cDNA or gDNA used as material had been derived from T cells, B-cell-depleted T cells, or PBMCs.

The V segment lost 6 bases and the J segment 2 bases; nucleotides outside the gene matches: 9. This CDR3 spans 16 amino acids. Germline V gives CDR1 MNHEY, CDR2 SVGEGT. In the original analysis: Amplifying reference gene primers gave estimates of nucleated cell counts. Clones were sequenced by immunoSEQ multiplex PCR, and TCRdb holds only the in-frame ones, with some missing. That table is the source of V, J and clone size, and D and trimming were worked out from the DNA. This sample has tens of thousands of clones, with 60% to 85% found just once. The sequenced sample was peripheral blood. The sequence was collected from a woman aged 80 or over with acute or convalescent COVID-19. The chain joins TRBV6-2 or TRBV6-3 to TRBJ2-7, with 11 positions matching TRBD1. The CDR3 is CASSPGPGQGAYEQYF. CDR3 sequence (DNA): TGTGCCAGCAGCCCTGGACCGGGACAGGGGGCCTACGAGCAGTACTTC.